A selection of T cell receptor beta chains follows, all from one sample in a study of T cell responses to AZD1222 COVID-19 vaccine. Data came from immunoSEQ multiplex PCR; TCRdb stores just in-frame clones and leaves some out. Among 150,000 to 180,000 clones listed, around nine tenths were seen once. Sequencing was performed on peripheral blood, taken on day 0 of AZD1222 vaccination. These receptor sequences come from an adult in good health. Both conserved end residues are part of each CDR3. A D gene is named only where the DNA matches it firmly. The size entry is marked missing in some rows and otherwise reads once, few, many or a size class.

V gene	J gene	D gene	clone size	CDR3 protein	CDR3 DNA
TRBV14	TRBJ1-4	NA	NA	CASSQLPVQVGEKLFF	TGTGCCAGCAGCCAACTCCCCGTCCAGGTTGGGGAAAAACTGTTTTTT
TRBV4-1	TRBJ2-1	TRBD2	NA	CASSQDITSGINNEQFF	TGCGCCAGCAGCCAAGATATTACTAGCGGGATTAACAATGAGCAGTTCTTC
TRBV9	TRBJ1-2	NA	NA	CASSVAGGYTF	TGTGCCAGCAGCGTAGCAGGGGGCTACACCTTC
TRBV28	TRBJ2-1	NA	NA	CASSLWTEGYNEQFF	TGTGCCAGCAGTTTATGGACTGAGGGATACAATGAGCAGTTCTTC
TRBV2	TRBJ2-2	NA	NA	CASSVNTGELFF	TGTGCCAGCAGTGTGAACACCGGGGAGCTGTTTTTT
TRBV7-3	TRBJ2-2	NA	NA	CASSFLPGNTGELFF	TGTGCCAGCAGCTTTCTTCCAGGGAACACCGGGGAGCTGTTTTTT
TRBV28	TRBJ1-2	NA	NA	CAGSGLYGYTF	TGTGCCGGCTCGGGGCTCTATGGCTACACCTTC
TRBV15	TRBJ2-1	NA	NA	CATSREYGTKPYNEQFF	TGTGCCACCAGCAGAGAGTACGGGACAAAACCCTACAATGAGCAGTTCTTC
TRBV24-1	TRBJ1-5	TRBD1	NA	CATSESTGPDQPQHF	TGTGCCACCAGTGAATCGACAGGGCCCGATCAGCCCCAGCATTTT
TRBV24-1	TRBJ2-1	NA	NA	CATSDLEEYNEQFF	TGTGCCACCAGTGATTTAGAAGAATACAATGAGCAGTTCTTC
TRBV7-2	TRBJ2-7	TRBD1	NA	CASSSGQGVGEQYF	TGTGCCAGCAGCTCCGGACAGGGCGTTGGGGAGCAGTACTTC
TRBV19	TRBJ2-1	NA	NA	CASSISRSSYNEQFF	TGTGCCAGTAGTATTTCCAGGAGCTCCTACAATGAGCAGTTCTTC
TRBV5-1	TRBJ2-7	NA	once	CASSLGRGLTYEQYF	TGCGCCAGCAGCTTGGGGCGGGGACTTACCTACGAGCAGTACTTC
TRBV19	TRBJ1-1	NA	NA	CASSRTENTEAFF	TGTGCCAGTAGTCGGACAGAGAACACTGAAGCTTTCTTT
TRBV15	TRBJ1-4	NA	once	CATSRVNEKLFF	TGTGCCACCAGCAGAGTGAATGAAAAACTGTTTTTT
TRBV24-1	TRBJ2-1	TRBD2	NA	CATSDQLAPGFYNEQFF	TGTGCCACCAGTGACCAACTAGCGCCGGGTTTCTACAATGAGCAGTTCTTC
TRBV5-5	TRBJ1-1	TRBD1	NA	CASSLGGTGKLNTEAFF	TGTGCCAGCAGCTTGGGGGGGACAGGTAAATTGAACACTGAAGCTTTCTTT
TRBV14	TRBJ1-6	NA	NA	CASSPSGRAFNSPLHF	TGTGCCAGCAGCCCTTCTGGGCGCGCCTTTAATTCACCCCTCCACTTT
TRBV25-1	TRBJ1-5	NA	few	CASSGNRDTPNQPQHF	TGTGCCAGCAGTGGAAACCGGGACACACCAAATCAGCCCCAGCATTTT
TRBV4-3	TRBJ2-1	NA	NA	CASSQYRDYNEQFF	TGCGCCAGCAGCCAATACAGGGACTACAATGAGCAGTTCTTC
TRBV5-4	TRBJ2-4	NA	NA	CASSLDRAKNIQYF	TGTGCCAGCAGCTTGGACAGGGCCAAAAACATTCAGTACTTC
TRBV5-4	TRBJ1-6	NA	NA	CASSQKIRGVPDNSPLHF	TGTGCCAGCAGCCAGAAGATCAGGGGCGTCCCGGACAATTCACCCCTCCACTTT
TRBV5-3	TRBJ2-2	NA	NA	CARSLQNTGELFF	TGTGCCAGAAGCTTGCAAAACACCGGGGAGCTGTTTTTT
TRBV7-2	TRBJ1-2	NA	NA	CASSSTGYGYTF	TGTGCCAGCAGCTCGACAGGATATGGCTACACCTTC
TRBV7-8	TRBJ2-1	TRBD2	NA	CASSLALAGEYEQFF	TGTGCCAGCAGCTTAGCACTAGCGGGAGAGTATGAGCAGTTCTTC
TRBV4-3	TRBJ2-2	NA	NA	CASSQDGRVEQRLFF	TGCGCCAGCAGTCAAGATGGCAGGGTGGAACAAAGGCTGTTTTTT
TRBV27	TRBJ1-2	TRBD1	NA	CASSLTGQGTGYTF	TGTGCCAGCAGTTTAACTGGACAGGGCACTGGCTACACCTTC
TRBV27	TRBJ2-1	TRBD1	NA	CASSLDGQGAYNEQFF	TGTGCCAGCAGTTTAGACGGACAGGGGGCCTACAATGAGCAGTTCTTC
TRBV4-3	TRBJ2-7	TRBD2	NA	CASSLRTSGISEQYF	TGCGCCAGCAGCCTTAGGACTAGCGGGATCTCCGAGCAGTACTTC
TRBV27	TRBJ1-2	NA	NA	CASRTTGSYGYTF	TGTGCCAGCAGAACAACAGGGAGCTATGGCTACACCTTC
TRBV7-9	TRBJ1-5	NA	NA	CASSLVALGVGNQPQHF	TGTGCCAGCAGCTTAGTAGCACTGGGAGTGGGCAATCAGCCCCAGCATTTT
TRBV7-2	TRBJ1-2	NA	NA	CASIRTDYGYTF	TGTGCCAGCATTAGGACAGACTATGGCTACACCTTC
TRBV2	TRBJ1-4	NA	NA	CASSEKQGNEKLFF	TGTGCCAGCAGTGAAAAGCAGGGAAATGAAAAACTGTTTTTT
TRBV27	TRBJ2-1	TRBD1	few	CASRPRQGNYNEQFF	TGTGCCAGCAGGCCCCGACAGGGAAACTACAATGAGCAGTTCTTC
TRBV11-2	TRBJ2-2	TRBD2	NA	CASSFIAGGGTGELFF	TGTGCCAGCAGCTTCATAGCGGGAGGGGGCACCGGGGAGCTGTTTTTT
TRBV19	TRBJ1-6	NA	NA	CASSRRDTNSPLHF	TGTGCCAGTAGTCGCCGGGACACCAATTCACCCCTCCACTTT
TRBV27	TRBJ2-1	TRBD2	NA	CASSLFPLGTRWNEQFF	TGTGCCAGCAGTTTATTCCCCCTCGGGACTAGGTGGAATGAGCAGTTCTTC
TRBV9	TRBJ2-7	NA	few	CASSGEFSGFRYEQYF	TGTGCCAGCAGCGGAGAATTCTCCGGATTCCGATACGAGCAGTACTTC
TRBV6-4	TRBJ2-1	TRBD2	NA	CASSDSSGLAFHEQFF	TGTGCCAGCAGTGACTCGTCGGGACTAGCTTTTCATGAGCAGTTCTTC
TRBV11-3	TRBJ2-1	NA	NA	CASSSSVYNEQFF	TGTGCCAGCAGCTCCAGCGTTTACAATGAGCAGTTCTTC
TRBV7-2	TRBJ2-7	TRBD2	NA	CASSFGGGAYEQYF	TGTGCCAGCAGCTTTGGGGGAGGGGCCTACGAGCAGTACTTC
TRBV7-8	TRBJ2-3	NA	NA	CASSLAYIKDTQYF	TGTGCCAGCAGCTTAGCGTACATCAAGGATACGCAGTATTTT
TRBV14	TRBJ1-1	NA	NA	CASSQDWGTLITEAFF	TGTGCCAGCAGCCAAGATTGGGGAACCCTAATCACTGAAGCTTTCTTT
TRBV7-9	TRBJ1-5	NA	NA	CASSLAQRPQHF	TGTGCCAGCAGCTTAGCACAGCGGCCCCAGCATTTT
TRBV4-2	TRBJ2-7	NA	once	CASSQGTGDIYSYEQYF	TGTGCCAGCAGCCAAGGCACGGGGGACATCTACTCCTACGAGCAGTACTTC
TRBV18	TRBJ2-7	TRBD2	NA	CASSPAPLAGVNYEQYF	TGTGCCAGCTCACCCGCTCCACTAGCGGGAGTTAACTACGAGCAGTACTTC
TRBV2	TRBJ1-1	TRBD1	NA	CASSVETGALWAFF	TGTGCCAGCAGTGTGGAGACAGGGGCTCTGTGGGCTTTCTTT
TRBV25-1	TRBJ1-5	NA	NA	CASSYGDNQPQHF	TGTGCCAGCAGTTATGGGGATAATCAGCCCCAGCATTTT
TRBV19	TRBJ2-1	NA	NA	CASSPGLYNEQFF	TGTGCCAGTTCCCCGGGACTCTACAATGAGCAGTTCTTC
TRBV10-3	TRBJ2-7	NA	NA	CAISVKNNYEQYF	TGTGCCATCAGTGTGAAAAATAACTACGAGCAGTACTTC
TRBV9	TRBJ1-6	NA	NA	CASSAGTAPPGSPLHF	TGTGCCAGCAGCGCCGGAACAGCCCCACCCGGTTCACCCCTCCACTTT
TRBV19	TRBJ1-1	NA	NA	CASSILGVNTEAFF	TGTGCCAGTAGTATTCTGGGAGTGAACACTGAAGCTTTCTTT
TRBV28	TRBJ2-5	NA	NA	CASSLGLGGRETQYF	TGTGCCAGCAGTTTAGGTTTGGGGGGAAGAGAGACCCAGTACTTC
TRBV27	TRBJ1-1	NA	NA	CASSSQVPNTEAFF	TGTGCCAGCAGTTCCCAAGTGCCGAACACTGAAGCTTTCTTT
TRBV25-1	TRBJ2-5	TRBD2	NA	CASSEGTSGRTQETQYF	TGTGCCAGCAGTGAGGGGACTAGCGGGAGGACGCAAGAGACCCAGTACTTC
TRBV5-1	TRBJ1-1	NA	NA	CASSFEGRPEAFF	TGCGCCAGCAGCTTCGAGGGGCGGCCTGAAGCTTTCTTT
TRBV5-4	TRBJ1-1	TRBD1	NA	CASSGTGGGNTEAFF	TGTGCCAGCAGCGGGACAGGGGGAGGTAACACTGAAGCTTTCTTT
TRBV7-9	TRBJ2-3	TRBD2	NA	CASSTGTSVVDTQYF	TGTGCCAGCAGCACCGGGACTAGCGTTGTAGATACGCAGTATTTT
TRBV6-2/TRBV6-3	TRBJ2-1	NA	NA	CASSYSTDYNEQFF	TGTGCCAGCAGTTACTCGACGGATTACAATGAGCAGTTCTTC